What follows describes a single TCR beta chain. The target antigen is unknown. This sample was included in a study of memory CD4+ T cells and cytomegalovirus serostatus. Study-wide results and caveats: About 40% of the 164 known CMV-associated TCRbeta sequences appeared in CD4+ memory.

Single viable CD3+CD4+CD8-CD45RO+ cells were sorted as the memory CD4+ T cells. After thawing, CD4+ T cells were positively selected. This table comes from immunoSEQ multiplex PCR, and its TCRdb copy is limited to in-frame clones, with some not included. The sample has 35,000 to 45,000 clones, approximately 81% seen once; the top ten hold 1.1%. This clonotype was sampled from an adult in good health and CMV-seronegative. The sample taken for sequencing was memory CD4+ T cells from blood.

The DNA for the CDR3 is TGTGCCAGCGGCCTGATATCTGGGGCCAACGTCCTGACTTTC. Translation: CASGLISGANVLTF. The chain employs TRBV5-6 and TRBJ2-6; D is uncertain. Between the trimmed V and J ends, which lost 7 bases and 1 base, there was a span of 9 bases. Germline V gives CDR1 SGHDT, CDR2 YYEEEE. The CDR3 contains 14 residues.